The rows below give T cell receptor beta chains drawn from one sample of a study of blood T cell repertoires in COVID-19. This table comes from immunoSEQ multiplex PCR, and its TCRdb copy is limited to in-frame clones, with some not included. This sample has 170,000 or so clones; 80% to 85% occur once, and the top ten carry approximately 2.9%. Material for sequencing was peripheral blood. These receptors all stem from a woman aged 55-69 years with acute or convalescent COVID-19. Both conserved end residues are part of each CDR3. The D gene is left open where the match is weak. Size tells how often a clone was seen (once, few, many) or the class of an expanded clone, and some rows leave it out.

TRBV6-5	.	TRBJ1-5	.	TGTGCCAGCAGTTACTCGAGGCCCGAAGGAAATCAGCCCCAGCATTTT	CASSYSRPEGNQPQHF
TRBV7-3	.	TRBJ2-1	TRBD1	TGTGCCAGCAGCACTAGGACAGGGGAGGCCTACAATGAGCAGTTCTTC	CASSTRTGEAYNEQFF
TRBV2	.	TRBJ1-2	.	TGTGCCAGCAGTCTTGGGGGCCACTATGGCTACACCTTC	CASSLGGHYGYTF
TRBV5-4	.	TRBJ1-6	.	TGTGCCAGCAGCGTCGGGGGGGGATTCTCACCCCTCCACTTT	CASSVGGGFSPLHF
TRBV7-8	.	TRBJ1-3	.	TGTGCCAGCAGCGTTTCAGGAAACACCATATATTTT	CASSVSGNTIYF
TRBV11-2	.	TRBJ2-5	TRBD1	TGTGCCAGCAGCCGGGACAGGCAAGAGACCCAGTACTTC	CASSRDRQETQYF
TRBV6-2/TRBV6-3	.	TRBJ2-7	TRBD1	TGTGCCAGCAGTTCAGGCGGGACAGGTTCCTACGAGCAGTACTTC	CASSSGGTGSYEQYF
TRBV7-2	.	TRBJ2-2	TRBD2	TGTGCCAGCAGGCTAGCGGGGGGTGCCGGGGAGCTGTTTTTT	CASRLAGGAGELFF
TRBV7-9	once	TRBJ2-7	TRBD1	TGTGCCAGCAGCGAGGACAGGGTAGAGCAGTACTTC	CASSEDRVEQYF
TRBV12-3/TRBV12-4	.	TRBJ2-3	.	TGTGCCAGCAGTATTATAACAGATACGCAGTATTTT	CASSIITDTQYF
TRBV7-2	.	TRBJ1-5	.	TGTGCCAGCAGCTTCGAGGGCGGGCAGCCCCAGCATTTT	CASSFEGGQPQHF
TRBV7-9	.	TRBJ1-4	TRBD1	TGTGCCAGCAGCCCCTTCCCGGGACAGCTTGAAAAACTGTTTTTT	CASSPFPGQLEKLFF
TRBV29-1	.	TRBJ1-1	TRBD1	TGCAGCGTGGATGATCCGGGACAGCTCATGAACACTGAAGCTTTCTTT	CSVDDPGQLMNTEAFF
TRBV10-3	.	TRBJ2-5	TRBD2	TGTGCCATCAGTGTCGAAGCGGGGGCAGAGACCCAGTACTTC	CAISVEAGAETQYF
TRBV12-5	.	TRBJ1-5	TRBD1	TGTGCTAGTGGTTTGGTAGACAGGGGCGTTCTTTATAGCAATCAGCCCCAGCATTTT	CASGLVDRGVLYSNQPQHF
TRBV7-2	.	TRBJ1-2	TRBD1	TGTGCCAGCAGCTTAGGGACAGGGGGATATGGCTACACCTTC	CASSLGTGGYGYTF
TRBV18	.	TRBJ1-2	TRBD1	TGTGCCAGCTCACTCGGGACAGGGGGTGGCTACACCTTC	CASSLGTGGGYTF
TRBV18	.	TRBJ2-1	.	TGTGCCAGCTCACCACCCCCCGGGGGCAATGAGCAGTTCTTC	CASSPPPGGNEQFF
TRBV7-8	.	TRBJ1-2	TRBD1	TGTGCCAGCATTGCCGGGACAGGGGTGTATGGCTACACCTTC	CASIAGTGVYGYTF
TRBV10-2	few	TRBJ2-2	TRBD2	TGCGCCAGCAGTGTGACGGGAGGGAACACCGGGGAGCTGTTTTTT	CASSVTGGNTGELFF
TRBV2	.	TRBJ1-5	.	TGTGCCAGCAGTAGGGGTCTGGGCAATCAGCCCCAGCATTTT	CASSRGLGNQPQHF
TRBV19	.	TRBJ1-2	.	TGTGCCAGTAGTATCCAGATAAACTATGGCTACACCTTC	CASSIQINYGYTF
TRBV5-4	.	TRBJ2-1	.	TGTGCCAGCAGCCACGAGGCCTCGGGATACAATGAGCAGTTCTTC	CASSHEASGYNEQFF
TRBV15	once	TRBJ2-1	TRBD1	TGTGCCACCAGCAGAGGGGGGACAGGCTCCTACAATGAGCAGTTCTTC	CATSRGGTGSYNEQFF
TRBV6-6	.	TRBJ2-7	TRBD1	TGTGCCAGCAGTTCACCGGGACAGGGGGTTACCTACGAGCAGTACTTC	CASSSPGQGVTYEQYF
TRBV6-2/TRBV6-3	.	TRBJ1-1	TRBD1	TGTGCCAGCAGTTCCCGACAGGGGGAAGCTTTCTTT	CASSSRQGEAFF
TRBV11-2	.	TRBJ1-6	.	TGTGCCAGCCAGGGCGCATATAATTCACCCCTCCACTTT	CASQGAYNSPLHF
TRBV5-6	few	TRBJ2-5	TRBD1	TGTGCCAGCAGCTCCTACCGGGACAGGACCCCGGGGGAGACCCAGTACTTC	CASSSYRDRTPGETQYF
TRBV24-1	.	TRBJ1-2	TRBD1	TGTGCCACCAGTGATAGGGACAGCATCAATCCCTATGGCTACACCTTC	CATSDRDSINPYGYTF
TRBV9	.	TRBJ1-4	.	TGTGCCAGCAGCCCCCCACAGGGAGCGAATGAAAAACTGTTTTTT	CASSPPQGANEKLFF
TRBV11-2	once	TRBJ2-7	TRBD1	TGTGCCAGCAGCTCGAGACAGGGCCCCTACGAGCAGTACTTC	CASSSRQGPYEQYF
TRBV5-4	.	TRBJ2-2	.	TGTGCCAGCAGCTTGTCACGCGAAAGTACCGGGGAGCTGTTTTTT	CASSLSRESTGELFF
TRBV3-1/TRBV3-2	few	TRBJ1-4	.	TGTGCCAGCAGCCTACGCGGGACCCTGTTTTTT	CASSLRGTLFF
TRBV7-9	.	TRBJ1-1	.	TGTGCCAGCAGCATTCAGATTTACACTGAAGCTTTCTTT	CASSIQIYTEAFF
TRBV11-3	.	TRBJ2-1	TRBD1	TGTGCCAGCAGCTCCCCGGGACAGGGAAAGCAGTTCTTC	CASSSPGQGKQFF
TRBV18	once	TRBJ2-3	.	TGTGCCAGCTCACCGAGGGACACGGATACGCAGTATTTT	CASSPRDTDTQYF
TRBV7-2	.	TRBJ2-1	TRBD2	TGTGCCAGCAGCCCCCGACTAGCGGGGGGCCGAGTCGATGAGCAGTTCTTC	CASSPRLAGGRVDEQFF
TRBV3-1/TRBV3-2	.	TRBJ2-1	TRBD2	TGTGCCAGCAGCCAAGCCATCCCGGGACTATACGAGCAGTTCTTC	CASSQAIPGLYEQFF
TRBV20-1	.	TRBJ1-1	.	TGCAGTGCTAGTAGACAGGACCTCCTTTACACTGAAGCTTTCTTT	CSASRQDLLYTEAFF
TRBV7-2	once	TRBJ1-5	.	TGTGCCAGCAGCTTAGCGGCGGCCTCTGAGCCCCAGCATTTT	CASSLAAASEPQHF
TRBV19	few	TRBJ1-5	.	TGTGCCAGTAGTATACGAGAGGGGGAAGGTCAGCCCCAGCATTTT	CASSIREGEGQPQHF
TRBV24-1	.	TRBJ2-5	TRBD2	TGTGCCACCAGCGTGGGTGGTTCGGGAGGCCAAGAGACCCAGTACTTC	CATSVGGSGGQETQYF
TRBV5-6	.	TRBJ2-7	.	TGTGCCAGCAGTTGGACAGAGTCAGGCTCCTACGAGCAGTACTTC	CASSWTESGSYEQYF
TRBV11-2	.	TRBJ2-7	TRBD1	TGTGCCAGCAGCTCCTCCGGCCGGGACAGCTACGAGCAGTACTTC	CASSSSGRDSYEQYF
TRBV27	.	TRBJ1-5	.	TGTGCCAGCAGGGGCAGGGGCCAGCCCCAGCATTTT	CASRGRGQPQHF
TRBV28	.	TRBJ1-6	TRBD1	TGTGCCACCCTGGGACAGCAGAATTCACCCCTCCACTTT	CATLGQQNSPLHF
TRBV7-8	once	TRBJ1-2	.	TGTGCCAGCAGCCAAACAGGAGCCGCTTATGGCTACACCTTC	CASSQTGAAYGYTF
TRBV4-1	.	TRBJ2-5	TRBD1	TGCGCCAGCAGCCTTACGGGACAGGGGGGCGAGACCCAGTACTTC	CASSLTGQGGETQYF
TRBV6-5	.	TRBJ1-2	.	TGTGCCAGCAGGGTGGACAGTAACTATGGCTACACCTTC	CASRVDSNYGYTF
TRBV9	.	TRBJ1-3	.	TGTGCCAGCAGCGCCGACAGGAGCTCTGGAAACACCATATATTTT	CASSADRSSGNTIYF
TRBV2	.	TRBJ1-1	TRBD1	TGTGCCAGCAGCGGTACAGGGGGTAGGACTGAAGCTTTCTTT	CASSGTGGRTEAFF
TRBV7-3	.	TRBJ2-1	TRBD2	TGTGCCAGCAGCTTGTCCGGGACTAGCGGCTACAATGAGCAGTTCTTC	CASSLSGTSGYNEQFF
TRBV15	.	TRBJ1-5	.	TGTGCCACCAGCAGAGATGGGCAGAATTTGGAGCCCCAGCATTTT	CATSRDGQNLEPQHF
TRBV27	.	TRBJ2-2	TRBD1	TGTGCCAGCAGTCATGGGACAGCGTACACCGGGGAGCTGTTTTTT	CASSHGTAYTGELFF
TRBV19	few	TRBJ2-7	.	TGTGCCAGTATTGGCCAGGGTCGTCAGGAGCAGTACTTC	CASIGQGRQEQYF
TRBV2	few	TRBJ1-5	.	TGTGCCAGCAGTAGGAGGGATAGCAATCAGCCCCAGCATTTT	CASSRRDSNQPQHF